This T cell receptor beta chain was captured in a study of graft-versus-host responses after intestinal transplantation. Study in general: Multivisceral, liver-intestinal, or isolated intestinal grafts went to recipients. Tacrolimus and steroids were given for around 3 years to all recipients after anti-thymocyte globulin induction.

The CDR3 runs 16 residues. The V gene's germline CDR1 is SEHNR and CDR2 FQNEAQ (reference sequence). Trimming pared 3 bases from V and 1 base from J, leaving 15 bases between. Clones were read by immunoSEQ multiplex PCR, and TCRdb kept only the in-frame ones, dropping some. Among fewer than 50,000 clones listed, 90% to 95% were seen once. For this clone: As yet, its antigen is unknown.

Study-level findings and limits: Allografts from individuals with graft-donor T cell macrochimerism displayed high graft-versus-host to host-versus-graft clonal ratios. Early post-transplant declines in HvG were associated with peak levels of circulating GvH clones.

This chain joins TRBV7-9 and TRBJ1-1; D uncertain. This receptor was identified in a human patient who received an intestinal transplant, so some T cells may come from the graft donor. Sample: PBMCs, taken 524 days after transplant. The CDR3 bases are TGTGCCAGCAGCTTTCTTAGTTTACAGACGAACACTGAAGCTTTCTTT. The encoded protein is CASSFLSLQTNTEAFF.